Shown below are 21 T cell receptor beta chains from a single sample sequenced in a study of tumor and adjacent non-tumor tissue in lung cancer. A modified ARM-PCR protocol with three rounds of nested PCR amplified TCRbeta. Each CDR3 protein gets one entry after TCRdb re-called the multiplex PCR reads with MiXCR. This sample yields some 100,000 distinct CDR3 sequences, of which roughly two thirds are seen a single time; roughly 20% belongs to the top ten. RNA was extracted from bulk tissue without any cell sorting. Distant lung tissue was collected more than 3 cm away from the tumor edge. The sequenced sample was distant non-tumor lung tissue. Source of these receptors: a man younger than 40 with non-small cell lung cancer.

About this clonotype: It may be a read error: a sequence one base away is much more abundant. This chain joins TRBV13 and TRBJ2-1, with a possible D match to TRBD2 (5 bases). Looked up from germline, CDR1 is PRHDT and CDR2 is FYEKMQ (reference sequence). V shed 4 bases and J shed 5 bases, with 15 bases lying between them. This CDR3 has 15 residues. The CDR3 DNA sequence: TGTGCCAGCAGCTCTGCCCCGCGGGCAAACAATGAGCAGTTCTTC. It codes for CASSSAPRANNEQFF.

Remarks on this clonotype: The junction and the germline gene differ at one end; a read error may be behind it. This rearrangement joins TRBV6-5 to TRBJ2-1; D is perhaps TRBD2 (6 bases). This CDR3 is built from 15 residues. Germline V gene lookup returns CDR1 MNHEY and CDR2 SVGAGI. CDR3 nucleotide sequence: TGTGCCAGCAATTACCCCGGACTATCGGGCAATGAGCAGTTCTTC. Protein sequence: CASNYPGLSGNEQFF.

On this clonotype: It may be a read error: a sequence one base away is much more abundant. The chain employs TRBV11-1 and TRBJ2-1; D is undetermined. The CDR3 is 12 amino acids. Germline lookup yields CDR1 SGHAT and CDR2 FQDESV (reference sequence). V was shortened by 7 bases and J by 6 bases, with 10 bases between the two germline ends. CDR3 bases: TGTGCCAGCAACCCTGACGTCAATGAGCAGTTCTTC. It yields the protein CASNPDVNEQFF.

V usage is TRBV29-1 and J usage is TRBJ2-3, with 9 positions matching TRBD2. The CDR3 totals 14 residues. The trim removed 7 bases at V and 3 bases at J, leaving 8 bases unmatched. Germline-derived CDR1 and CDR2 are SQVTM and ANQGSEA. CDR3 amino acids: CSARASGDTDTQYF. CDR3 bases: TGCAGCGCGAGGGCTAGCGGGGATACAGATACGCAGTATTTT.

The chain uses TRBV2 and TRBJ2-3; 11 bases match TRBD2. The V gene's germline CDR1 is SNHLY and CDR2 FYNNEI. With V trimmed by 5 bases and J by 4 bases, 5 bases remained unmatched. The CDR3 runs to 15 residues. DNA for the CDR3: TGTGCCAGCAGTCCCTTTAGCGGGAGGGCAGATACGCAGTATTTT. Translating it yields CASSPFSGRADTQYF.

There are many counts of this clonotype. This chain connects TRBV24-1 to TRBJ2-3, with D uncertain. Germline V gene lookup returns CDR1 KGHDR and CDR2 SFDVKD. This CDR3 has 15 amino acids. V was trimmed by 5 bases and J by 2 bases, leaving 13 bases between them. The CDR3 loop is CATSARPGDTDTQYF. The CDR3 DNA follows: TGTGCCACCAGTGCACGACCGGGCGACACAGATACGCAGTATTTT.

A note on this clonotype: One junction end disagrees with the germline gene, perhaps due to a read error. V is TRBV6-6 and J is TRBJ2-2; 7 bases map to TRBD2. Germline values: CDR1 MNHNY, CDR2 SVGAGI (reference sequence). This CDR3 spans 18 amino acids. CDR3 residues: CASGYNPPGEGVTGQLFF. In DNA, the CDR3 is TGTGCCAGCGGTTACAACCCACCTGGGGAGGGAGTCACCGGGCAGCTGTTTTTT.

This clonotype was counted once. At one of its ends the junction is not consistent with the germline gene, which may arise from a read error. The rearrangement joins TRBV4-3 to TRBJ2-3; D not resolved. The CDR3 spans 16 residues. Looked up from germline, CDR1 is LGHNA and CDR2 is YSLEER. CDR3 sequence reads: CASSQVKDLGTDMQYF. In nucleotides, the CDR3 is TGCGCCAGCAGCCAAGTAAAGGATCTGGGTACAGATATGCAGTATTTT.

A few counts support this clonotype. This CDR3 is CASSSSTAAYGYTF. The CDR3 DNA reads TGTGCCAGCAGCTCGTCAACGGCTGCCTATGGCTACACCTTC. The chain carries TRBV7-9 and TRBJ1-2; D is unresolved. The CDR3 loop spans 14 amino acids. V was cut by 4 bases and J by 4 bases, with 13 bases left in between. Germline lookup yields CDR1 SEHNR and CDR2 FQNEAQ (reference sequence).

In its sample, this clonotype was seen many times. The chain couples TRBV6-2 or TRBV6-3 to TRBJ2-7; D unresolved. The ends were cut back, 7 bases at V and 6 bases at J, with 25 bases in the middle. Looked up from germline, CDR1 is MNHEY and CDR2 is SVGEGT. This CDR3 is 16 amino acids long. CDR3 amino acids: CASTLSRRYGISEQYF. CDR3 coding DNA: TGTGCCAGCACCCTTTCTCGGCGATATGGGATTTCCGAGCAGTACTTC.

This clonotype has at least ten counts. The CDR3 region is CSVRLRQGYEQYF. CDR3 coding DNA: TGCAGCGTTCGACTGCGACAGGGTTACGAGCAGTACTTC. The rearrangement joins TRBV29-1 to TRBJ2-7, with 7 bases that match TRBD1. The ends lost 5 bases at V and 4 bases at J; junction bases unmatched: 8. CDR3 length: 13 amino acids. Germline values: CDR1 SQVTM, CDR2 ANQGSEA.

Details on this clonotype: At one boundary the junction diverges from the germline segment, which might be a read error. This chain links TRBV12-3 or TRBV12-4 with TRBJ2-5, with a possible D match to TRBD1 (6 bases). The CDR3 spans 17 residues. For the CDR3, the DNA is TGTGCGAGCAGCACCCACTCGGGACATCAACGGCAAGAGACCCAGTACTTC. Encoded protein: CASSTHSGHQRQETQYF.

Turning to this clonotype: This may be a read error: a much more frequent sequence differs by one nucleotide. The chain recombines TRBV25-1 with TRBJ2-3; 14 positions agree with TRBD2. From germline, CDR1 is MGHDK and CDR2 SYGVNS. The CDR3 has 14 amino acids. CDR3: CTSGTSGGTDTQYF. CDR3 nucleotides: TGTACCAGCGGGACTAGCGGGGGAACAGATACGCAGTATTTT.

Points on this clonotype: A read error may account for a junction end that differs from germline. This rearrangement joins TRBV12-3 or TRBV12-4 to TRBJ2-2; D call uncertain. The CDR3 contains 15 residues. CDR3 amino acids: CTSRSPMAPPGELFF. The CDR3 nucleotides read TGTACCAGCAGGTCCCCGATGGCCCCTCCGGGGGAGCTGTTTTTT.

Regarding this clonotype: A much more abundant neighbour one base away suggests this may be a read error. CDR3 amino acids: CANSLLTGGNGELFF. The CDR3 DNA reads TGTGCCAACAGCCTACTGACAGGGGGCAACGGGGAGCTGTTTTTT. The chain joins TRBV5-6 to TRBJ2-2; 10 nucleotides match TRBD1. Per germline, CDR1 SGHDT and CDR2 YYEEEE. The CDR3 is 15 amino acids.

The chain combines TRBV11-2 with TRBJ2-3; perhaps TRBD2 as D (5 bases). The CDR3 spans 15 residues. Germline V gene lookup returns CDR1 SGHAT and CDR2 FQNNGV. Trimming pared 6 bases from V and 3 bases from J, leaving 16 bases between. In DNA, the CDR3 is TGTGCCAGCAGTATTCAGGATTCGGGAACAGATACGCAGTATTTT. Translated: CASSIQDSGTDTQYF.

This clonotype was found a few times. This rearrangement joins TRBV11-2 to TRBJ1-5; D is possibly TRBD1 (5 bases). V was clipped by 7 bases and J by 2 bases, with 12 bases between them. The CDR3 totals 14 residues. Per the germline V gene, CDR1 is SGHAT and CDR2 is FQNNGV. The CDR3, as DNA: TGTGCCAGCACCGAGGGGACGGGCAATCAGCCCCAGCATTTT. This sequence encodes CASTEGTGNQPQHF. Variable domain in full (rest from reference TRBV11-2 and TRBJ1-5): EAGVAQSPRYKIIEKRQSVAFWCNPISGHATLYWYQQILGQGPKLLIQFQNNGVVDDSQLPKDRFSAERLKGVDSTLKIQPAKLEDSAVYLCASTEGTGNQPQHFGDGTRLSIL.

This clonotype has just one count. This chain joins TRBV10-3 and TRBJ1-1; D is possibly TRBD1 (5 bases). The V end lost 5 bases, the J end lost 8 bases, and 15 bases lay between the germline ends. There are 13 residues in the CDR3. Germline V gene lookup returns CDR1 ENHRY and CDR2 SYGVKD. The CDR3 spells CAISPPGRPEAFF. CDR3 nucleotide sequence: TGTGCCATCAGTCCCCCGGGACGGCCGGAAGCTTTCTTT.

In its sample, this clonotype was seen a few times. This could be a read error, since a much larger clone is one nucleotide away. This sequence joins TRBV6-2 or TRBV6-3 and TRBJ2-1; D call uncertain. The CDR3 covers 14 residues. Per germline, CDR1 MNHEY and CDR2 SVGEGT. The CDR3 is CASSLSTSDNDQFF. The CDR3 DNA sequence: TGTGCCAGCAGTCTTTCCACCTCCGACAATGATCAGTTCTTC.

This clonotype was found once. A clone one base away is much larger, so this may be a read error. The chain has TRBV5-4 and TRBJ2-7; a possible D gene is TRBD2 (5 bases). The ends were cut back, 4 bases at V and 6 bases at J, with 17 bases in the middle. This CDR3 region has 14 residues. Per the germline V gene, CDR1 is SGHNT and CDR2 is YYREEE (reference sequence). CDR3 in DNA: TGTGCCAGCAGCCCTCAATCTGGACTGTTCGAGCAGTACTTC. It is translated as CASSPQSGLFEQYF.

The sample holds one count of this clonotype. CDR3 bases: TGTGCCGGCAATTCTTACAGTGAATCACCCCTCCACTTT. It translates to CAGNSYSESPLHF. This chain joins TRBV6-5 and TRBJ1-6; D is unresolved. V was shortened by 11 bases and J by 10 bases, with 18 bases between the two germline ends. The CDR3 covers 13 residues. Germline V gives CDR1 MNHEY, CDR2 SVGAGI.